Below, 16 T cell receptor beta chains from the same sample are listed, as sequenced in a study of T cell responses to AZD1222 COVID-19 vaccine. Libraries were prepared by immunoSEQ multiplex PCR; TCRdb keeps only in-frame clonotypes and omits some of them. The sample lists about 150,000 clones, around 90% occurring once. The sequenced sample was peripheral blood, obtained on day 0 of AZD1222 vaccination. The receptors derive from an adult in good health.

This clone has a handful of counts. V usage is TRBV7-8 and J usage is TRBJ1-4; TRBD1 agrees at 7 bases. The CDR3 consists of 16 residues. J gave up 3 bases and V 5 bases, and 9 bases lay outside the gene matches. Germline V gene lookup returns CDR1 SGHVS and CDR2 FQNEAQ. The CDR3 loop is CASSPPTGSANEKLFF. The CDR3, as DNA: TGTGCCAGCAGCCCTCCGACAGGGTCGGCTAATGAAAAACTGTTTTTT. Using reference TRBV7-8 and TRBJ1-4 for the parts outside the CDR3, the full variable domain is GAGVSQSPRYKVAKRGQDVALRCDPISGHVSLFWYQQALGQGPEFLTYFQNEAQLDKSGLPSDRFFAERPEGSVSTLKIQRTQQEDSAVYLCASSPPTGSANEKLFFGSGTQLSVL.

This chain joins TRBV6-2 or TRBV6-3 and TRBJ1-2; no definite D call. V lost 0 bases and J 4 bases, leaving 3 bases between the germline ends. CDR3 size: 12 residues. CDR1 is MNHEY, CDR2 SVGEGT, per germline. CDR3 sequence: CASSYSSYGYTF. In DNA form, the CDR3 reads TGTGCCAGCAGTTACTCCAGCTATGGCTACACCTTC.

The V and J genes are TRBV6-5 and TRBJ2-7; D might be TRBD2 (7 bases). Looked up from germline, CDR1 is MNHEY and CDR2 is SVGAGI. The CDR3 is made up of 15 amino acids. V lost 6 bases and J lost 2, with 17 bases in between. The CDR3 here is CASRPGGQPTYEQYF. DNA for the CDR3: TGTGCCAGCAGGCCCGGGGGGCAACCCACCTACGAGCAGTACTTC.

The genes are TRBV7-3 and TRBJ1-3; maybe TRBD1 (6 bases). V was pared by 5 bases and J by 0 bases, with 11 bases between. Germline V gene sequence: CDR1 SGHTA, CDR2 FQGTGA. This CDR3 contains 15 residues. The CDR3 bases are TGTGCCAGCAGCCCCACAGGGATCTCTGGAAACACCATATATTTT. It is translated as CASSPTGISGNTIYF.

The V gene is TRBV7-3, the J gene TRBJ2-1; D perhaps matches TRBD1 (6 bases). CDR1 SGHTA and CDR2 FQGTGA come from the germline V gene. Trimming cost V 5 bases and J 6 bases, with 17 bases left between them. The CDR3 has 15 amino acids. This chain's CDR3 is CASSELGAGFNEQFF. CDR3 nucleotides: TGTGCCAGCAGCGAATTGGGGGCAGGTTTCAATGAGCAGTTCTTC.

The rearrangement links TRBV18 to TRBJ2-2; 12 bases align to TRBD2. V gave up 2 bases and J gave up 4 bases; unmatched junction bases: 11. Germline assignment: CDR1 KGHSH and CDR2 LQKENI. The CDR3 is 19 amino acids. This CDR3 is CASSPGASSGRARTGELFF. CDR3 DNA sequence: TGTGCCAGCTCACCAGGGGCCTCTAGCGGGAGGGCCCGCACCGGGGAGCTGTTTTTT. The full variable domain, its missing parts supplied by reference TRBV18 and TRBJ2-2, is NAGVMQNPRHLVRRRGQEARLRCSPMKGHSHVYWYRQLPEEGLKFMVYLQKENIIDESGMPKERFSAEFPKEGPSILRIQQVVRGDSAAYFCASSPGASSGRARTGELFFGEGSRLTVL.

V and J are TRBV4-2 and TRBJ2-5; a possible D gene is TRBD2 (6 bases). Germline values: CDR1 LGHNA, CDR2 YNFKEQ. V was trimmed by 4 bases and J by 7 bases, leaving 16 bases between them. This CDR3 comprises 14 residues. The CDR3 bases are TGTGCCAGCAGCCCCCGGGGGATGTACGGGACCCAGTACTTC. Amino acids: CASSPRGMYGTQYF.

The CDR3 nucleotides read TGTGCCAGCAGCCAAGACGCAGGGGTTTCTAGCACAGATACGCAGTATTTT. Residues: CASSQDAGVSSTDTQYF. V is TRBV14 and J is TRBJ2-3; D is perhaps TRBD1 (6 bases). The CDR3 consists of 17 residues. Germline assignment: CDR1 SGHDN and CDR2 FVKESK. V was clipped by 0 bases and J by 0 bases, with 13 bases between them.

The chain couples TRBV5-1 to TRBJ1-6; D is possibly TRBD1 (5 bases). The CDR3 sequence is 14 residues long. CDR1 and CDR2 from the germline V gene are SGHRS and YFSETQ. The germline V and J ends were trimmed by 0 bases and 9 bases, with 10 bases remaining between them. Here the CDR3 reads CASSLGQGGSPLHF. In DNA form, the CDR3 reads TGCGCCAGCAGCTTGGGGCAGGGCGGTTCACCCCTCCACTTT.

The chain combines TRBV19 with TRBJ1-5; D not certain. V dropped 6 bases and J dropped 0 bases, with 6 bases sitting between them. Germline CDR1 LNHDA, CDR2 SQIVND (reference sequence). The CDR3 sequence is 13 residues long. The CDR3: CASSPYSNQPQHF. For the CDR3, the DNA is TGTGCCAGTAGCCCCTATAGCAATCAGCCCCAGCATTTT.

The chain employs TRBV30 and TRBJ1-6, with D uncertain. Germline V CDR1 and CDR2: GTSNPN, SVGIG (reference sequence). V gave up 0 bases and J gave up 4 bases, with 10 bases separating them. CDR3 length: 15 amino acids. For the CDR3, the DNA is TGTGCCTGGAGTGTACGAGAAGGATATAATTCACCCCTCCACTTT. It specifies CAWSVREGYNSPLHF. Full variable domain (outside the CDR3, taken from reference TRBV30 and TRBJ1-6): SQTIHQWPATLVQPVGSPLSLECTVEGTSNPNLYWYRQAAGRGLQLLFYSVGIGQISSEVPQNLSASRPQDRQFILSSKKLLLSDSGFYLCAWSVREGYNSPLHFGNGTRLTVT.

This sequence joins TRBV30 and TRBJ1-4; D unresolved. CDR3 length equals 15 residues. The germline CDR1 and CDR2 sequences are GTSNPN and SVGIG (reference sequence). The V end was cut by 0 bases, the J end by 4 bases, with 12 bases between. DNA of the CDR3: TGTGCCTGGAGTGTAGAAAGAGGTCTTAATGAAAAACTGTTTTTT. This gives the protein CAWSVERGLNEKLFF.

V and J are TRBV7-3 and TRBJ2-1; TRBD2 matches at 14 bases. V trimming: 4 bases; J trimming: 5 bases; junction bases outside the gene matches: 7. The CDR3 loop spans 17 amino acids. The germline V gene has CDR1 SGHTA and CDR2 FQGTGA. The CDR3 loop reads CASSSPGLAGDHNEQFF. The CDR3 DNA follows: TGTGCCAGCAGCTCCCCGGGACTAGCGGGAGATCACAATGAGCAGTTCTTC.

V gene TRBV24-1 combines with J gene TRBJ2-1; D unclear. This CDR3 comprises 13 residues. Germline assignment: CDR1 KGHDR and CDR2 SFDVKD. V lost 5 bases, J lost 4 bases, and 8 bases lay in between. CDR3 DNA: TGTGCCACCAGTGGCTACAATTACAATGAGCAGTTCTTC. Translating gives CATSGYNYNEQFF.

The chain links TRBV6-6 to TRBJ1-2, with 7 bases that match TRBD1. The germline V gene encodes CDR1 MNHNY and CDR2 SVGAGI (reference sequence). The ends lost 0 bases at V and 5 bases at J; junction bases unmatched: 9. The CDR3 loop spans 16 amino acids. CDR3 amino acids: CASSYSREGAEYGYTF. The CDR3, as DNA: TGTGCCAGCAGTTACTCGAGGGAGGGGGCAGAGTATGGCTACACCTTC.

The V call is TRBV29-1, the J call TRBJ2-7; 8 positions agree with TRBD1. The CDR3 spans 13 residues. The V gene's germline CDR1 is SQVTM and CDR2 ANQGSEA. Trimming cost V 3 bases and J 4 bases; bases outside gene matches: 5. DNA of the CDR3: TGCAGCGTTGAGGCGGACAGGGATTACGAGCAGTACTTC. This translates into CSVEADRDYEQYF.